One T cell receptor beta chain is described in this entry. Its antigen is unidentified. The ends lost 7 bases at V and 4 bases at J; junction bases unmatched: 8. The germline V gene has CDR1 SGHRS and CDR2 YFSETQ. The length of the CDR3 is 15 residues. The data originate from a study of CD8 T cells in ankylosing spondylitis. General study results and limits: Reactive arthritis synovial fluid and blood previously showed some of these motif variants. In ankylosing spondylitis patients, matched synovial fluid reportedly showed significant enrichment of disease-linked clones. Made up of fewer than ten highly homologous variants, a TCR beta motif appeared characteristic of ankylosing spondylitis blood. As for the disease-linked clones, they showed a CD8+ phenotype and occurred at relatively low frequencies in peripheral blood.

TCR beta libraries were made by quantitative 5'-RACE with molecular barcodes. TCRdb processed the 5' RACE reads anew with MiXCR; each CDR3 protein has one entry. Here the sample spans 200,000 to 250,000 distinct CDR3 sequences, about 16% being singletons. The receptor was isolated from a male donor with ankylosing spondylitis. Sample: blood, either unsorted or a sorted T cell fraction (not recorded which). This chain connects TRBV5-1 to TRBJ2-1; 10 bases match TRBD1. The CDR3 bases are TGCGCCAGCCGAGCCTTGGACAGGGGGTACAATGAGCAGTTCTTC. Protein: CASRALDRGYNEQFF. Looking up the rest from reference TRBV5-1 and TRBJ2-1 gives the full variable domain: KAGVTQTPRYLIKTRGQQVTLSCSPISGHRSVSWYQQTPGQGLQFLFEYFSETQRNKGNFPGRFSGRQFSNSRSEMNVSTLELGDSALYLCASRALDRGYNEQFFGPGTRLTVL.